The 18 T cell receptor beta chains presented below share a single source sample, sequenced in a study of EBV T-cell therapy then PD-1 blockade in nasopharyngeal carcinoma. Treatment indicated: AdE1-LMPpoly-expanded autologous EBV-specific T-cell therapy followed by anti-PD-1 nivolumab. The protocol was immunoSEQ multiplex PCR, while the TCRdb copy is restricted to in-frame clones and leaves out a portion. The sample contains 15,000 to 20,000 clones, roughly 83% of which appear only once. Antigens for these TCRs are unknown. This sample comprised CD8+ T cells from blood, obtained at day 0 from a patient whose treatment included autologous EBV-specific T cells and nivolumab. Receptors were obtained from a man aged 40-55 years with nasopharyngeal carcinoma.

The chain carries TRBV12-3 or TRBV12-4 and TRBJ2-1; D remains ambiguous. CDR3 length: 12 residues. Trimming took off 2 bases at V and 5 bases at J, with 4 bases between the two ends. CDR3 protein: CASSLTHNEQFF. The CDR3 DNA reads as TGTGCCAGCAGTTTAACCCACAATGAGCAGTTCTTC.

The rearrangement joins TRBV14 to TRBJ1-6; D gene uncertain. Germline CDR1 is SGHDN and CDR2 is FVKESK. There are 13 residues in the CDR3. Deletions cut 0 bases from V and 9 bases from J, with 6 bases between. CDR3: CASSQEARSPLHF. CDR3 coding DNA: TGTGCCAGCAGCCAAGAAGCACGTTCACCCCTCCACTTT.

J is TRBJ1-1 and V is TRBV4-3; no clear D gene. Looked up from germline, CDR1 is LGHNA and CDR2 is YSLEER. The CDR3 covers 13 residues. Trimming took 0 bases from V and 5 from J, leaving 7 bases between them. The CDR3 DNA is TGCGCCAGCAGCCAAGATCTCGGGACTGAAGCTTTCTTT. This translates into CASSQDLGTEAFF.

The rearrangement joins TRBV2 to TRBJ2-1; the D gene is possibly TRBD2 (6 bases). V lost 6 bases, J lost 0 bases, and 9 bases lay in between. Germline CDR1 and CDR2: SNHLY and FYNNEI. The length of the CDR3 is 14 residues. CDR3 residues: CASRDGSSYNEQFF. The CDR3 nucleotides read TGTGCCAGCAGGGACGGGAGCTCCTACAATGAGCAGTTCTTC.

V usage is TRBV4-1 and J usage is TRBJ1-1; no reliable D call. CDR3 length: 14 residues. The germline V and J ends were trimmed by 0 bases and 1 base, with 6 bases remaining between them. The germline V gene has CDR1 MGHRA and CDR2 YSYEKL. The CDR3 reads CASSQDYQNTEAFF. The CDR3 nucleotides are TGCGCCAGCAGCCAAGATTATCAGAACACTGAAGCTTTCTTT.

This rearrangement joins TRBV28 to TRBJ2-2; possibly TRBD1 or TRBD2 for D (5 bases each). Per germline, CDR1 MDHEN and CDR2 SYDVKM. The CDR3 covers 15 residues. V shed 2 bases and J shed 5 bases, with 12 bases lying between them. The CDR3: CASSLEWGRTGELFF. In nucleotides, the CDR3 is TGTGCCAGCAGTTTAGAGTGGGGACGGACCGGGGAGCTGTTTTTT.

V and J are TRBV29-1 and TRBJ1-1; D is uncertain. From germline, CDR1 is SQVTM and CDR2 ANQGSEA. V was clipped by 4 bases and J by 3 bases, with 6 bases between them. The CDR3 is 11 residues long. The CDR3 DNA is TGCAGCGTTGTTGAGTACACTGAAGCTTTCTTT. Protein: CSVVEYTEAFF.

For this clone: The sample contains more than one DNA sequence encoding this CDR3. The chain employs TRBV27 and TRBJ1-2; 8 bases match TRBD1. CDR3 length equals 14 residues. Germline values: CDR1 MNHEY, CDR2 SMNVEV (reference sequence). The V gene end was trimmed by 3 bases and the J gene end by 5 bases; junction bases not matched to a gene: 5. CDR3 in DNA: TGTGCCAGCAGTTTCGGACAGGGAGTGTATGGCTACACCTTC. Residues: CASSFGQGVYGYTF.

The chain carries TRBV4-1 and TRBJ1-2; D call uncertain. Trimming stripped 0 bases from V and 1 base from J, with 6 bases between. CDR1 MGHRA and CDR2 YSYEKL come from the germline V gene. The CDR3 consists of 14 residues. The CDR3 loop reads CASSQDHGNYGYTF. The CDR3 nucleotides read TGCGCCAGCAGCCAAGACCACGGTAACTATGGCTACACCTTC.

The chain uses TRBV3-1 (or the pseudogene TRBV3-2) and TRBJ2-7; TRBD2 might be the D (7 bases). The CDR3 runs to 16 residues. The ends were cut back, 6 bases at V and 6 bases at J, with 24 bases in the middle. The germline V gene encodes CDR1 LGHDT and CDR2 YNNKEL (reference sequence). CDR3 residues: CASRGGGDPNLLEQYF. CDR3 sequence (DNA): TGTGCCAGCAGAGGAGGGGGGGACCCAAACCTTCTCGAGCAGTACTTC.

The chain recombines TRBV7-9 with TRBJ2-2; D remains ambiguous. CDR1 and CDR2 (germline): SEHNR, FQNEAQ (reference sequence). The CDR3 length is 14 residues. With 5 bases removed from V and 4 bases from J, the gap between germline ends came to 11 bases. The CDR3 spells CASSLVWGTGELFF. In DNA form, the CDR3 reads TGTGCCAGCAGCCTCGTGTGGGGCACCGGGGAGCTGTTTTTT.

The chain carries TRBV24-1 and TRBJ2-7; 7 nucleotides agree with TRBD1. This CDR3 is 16 amino acids long. V lost 5 bases, J lost 4 bases, and 13 bases stayed unmatched. Germline V gives CDR1 KGHDR, CDR2 SFDVKD. DNA of the CDR3: TGTGCCACCAGTGGTTCGACAGGGAAGAACCTGTACGAGCAGTACTTC. The encoded protein is CATSGSTGKNLYEQYF.

This chain links TRBV5-1 with TRBJ1-5, with D possibly TRBD1 on 5 matching bases. The CDR3 has 14 amino acids. V was pared by 4 bases and J by 1 base, with 9 bases between. Germline loops: CDR1 SGHRS, CDR2 YFSETQ. In nucleotides, the CDR3 is TGCGCCAGCAGCGACGGGGACAGCAATCAGCCCCAGCATTTT. This codes for CASSDGDSNQPQHF.

This clone was recorded once. This sample also contains other DNA sequences that code for the same CDR3. V gene TRBV6-1 combines with J gene TRBJ1-4; 9 nucleotides align to TRBD1. There are 16 residues in the CDR3. V trimming: 2 bases; J trimming: 6 bases; junction bases outside the gene matches: 7. Germline CDR1 and CDR2: MNHNS and SASEGT. The CDR3 DNA reads as TGTGCCAGCAGTGAACGCCTCGGGACAGGGTATGAAAAACTGTTTTTT. Protein: CASSERLGTGYEKLFF.

The chain has TRBV12-3 or TRBV12-4 and TRBJ2-1; D may be TRBD2 (6 bases). There are 12 residues in the CDR3. Trimming removed 5 bases from V and 9 bases from J, with 11 bases in between. CDR3 sequence: CASSQDYLEQFF. CDR3 sequence (DNA): TGTGCCAGCAGTCAGGACTATCTTGAGCAGTTCTTC.

The chain recombines TRBV6-6 with TRBJ2-3; D is unresolved. The CDR3 is made up of 15 amino acids. Germline V gene lookup returns CDR1 MNHNY and CDR2 SVGAGI (reference sequence). V dropped 0 bases and J dropped 1 base, with 8 bases sitting between them. As DNA, the CDR3 is TGTGCCAGCAGTTACTCTCGGCCAGGCACAGATACGCAGTATTTT. Its protein is CASSYSRPGTDTQYF.

This clone was detected a few times. CDR3 loop: CASSQEAGISEQYF. CDR3 coding DNA: TGCGCCAGCAGCCAAGAAGCGGGGATCTCCGAGCAGTACTTC. The chain uses TRBV4-3 and TRBJ2-7, with 7 bases lining up with TRBD2. The germline gives CDR1 LGHNA, CDR2 YSLEER. This CDR3 region has 14 residues. V was pared by 0 bases and J by 6 bases, with 5 bases of the junction left unmatched.

This rearrangement joins TRBV4-3 to TRBJ1-4; tentatively, D is TRBD1 (6 bases). The CDR3 loop spans 15 amino acids. Trimming removed 1 base at V and 10 bases at J, with 16 bases between. Germline loops: CDR1 LGHNA, CDR2 YSLEER. CDR3 sequence reads: CASSQGWTVIGKLFF. CDR3 in DNA: TGCGCCAGCAGCCAAGGGTGGACAGTTATCGGAAAACTGTTTTTT.